The clone carrying this T cell receptor beta chain occurred a few times. Its specificity is unknown. MiXCR, applied by TCRdb to the reads, yields one record per CDR3 protein. The table has fewer than 1,000,000 distinct CDR3 sequences, around 29% seen once; the top ten hold over 11%. This record comes from a study of T cell repertoires in cytomegalovirus infection. The study's findings and limits: What dominated the ex vivo response were HLA-C-restricted CMV-specific TCR beta clonotypes.

The CDR3 runs to 15 residues. Germline-derived CDR1 and CDR2 are KGHDR and SFDVKD. Losses at the gene ends were 4 bases for V and 6 bases for J; bases not matched to a gene: 8. This sequence was found in a human donor in good health (CMV status not recorded). Some clones in this sample may be carry-over from other donors' samples. The sample consisted of cultured CD8+ T cells from PBMCs, taken from culture after CMV antigen stimulation. The chain couples TRBV24-1 to TRBJ1-3; 7 bases map to TRBD1. The CDR3: CATSDGQDPENTIYF. DNA of the CDR3: TGTGCCACCAGTGACGGACAGGACCCGGAAAACACCATATATTTT.